Listed below are T cell receptor beta chains from one sample, sequenced in a study of blood T cell repertoires in COVID-19. Some clones are missing from TCRdb's copy, which holds only in-frame ones; the method was immunoSEQ multiplex PCR. Of about 190,000 clones detected, 82% appear once; the ten largest clones hold about 4.9%. Material for sequencing was peripheral blood. These receptors came from a young woman with acute or convalescent COVID-19. The CDR3 runs from the conserved cysteine through the conserved F or W. A D gene is named only where the DNA matches it firmly. Part of the rows lack a size; the others show once, few, many or a class for expanded clones.

d_gene,v_gene,abundance,j_gene,CDR3aa,CDR3nt
.,TRBV9,.,TRBJ1-1,CASSDGEAWTEAFF,TGTGCCAGCAGCGATGGGGAGGCATGGACTGAAGCTTTCTTT
.,TRBV6-5,.,TRBJ1-1,CASSYSIFGRNTEAFF,TGTGCCAGCAGTTACTCGATTTTTGGCAGGAACACTGAAGCTTTCTTT
.,TRBV27,once,TRBJ1-1,CASSLWGGRAYVTEAFF,TGTGCCAGCAGTCTTTGGGGCGGCAGGGCGTATGTGACTGAAGCTTTCTTT
TRBD2,TRBV20-1,.,TRBJ2-2,CSASPGLAGGNTGELFF,TGCAGTGCTAGTCCGGGTCTAGCGGGGGGGAACACCGGGGAGCTGTTTTTT
TRBD2,TRBV11-3,.,TRBJ2-5,CASSLMGREETQYF,TGTGCCAGCAGCCTCATGGGGAGGGAAGAGACCCAGTACTTC
.,TRBV27,.,TRBJ2-4,CASSLPGLEVQYF,TGTGCCAGCAGTTTACCGGGACTTGAAGTTCAGTACTTC
.,TRBV15,.,TRBJ2-6,CATSTLTSGANVLTF,TGTGCCACCAGCACCTTAACTTCTGGGGCCAACGTCCTGACTTTC
.,TRBV6-5,.,TRBJ2-7,CASSYPVGTGYF,TGTGCCAGCAGTTACCCGGTTGGCACAGGGTACTTC
.,TRBV3-1/TRBV3-2,.,TRBJ2-1,CASSLGGSAYNEQFF,TGTGCCAGCAGCTTAGGAGGGTCGGCCTACAATGAGCAGTTCTTC
.,TRBV12-2,.,TRBJ2-3,CASRLSWTSVTDTQYF,TGTGCAAGTCGCCTATCTTGGACTAGCGTTACAGATACGCAGTATTTT
.,TRBV6-5,once,TRBJ1-2,CASTLRTQVYGYTF,TGTGCCAGCACCCTAAGAACCCAGGTTTATGGCTACACCTTC
.,TRBV27,.,TRBJ1-6,CASSLSSGSSSPLHF,TGTGCCAGCAGTTTATCTTCAGGAAGTAGTTCACCCCTCCACTTT
TRBD1,TRBV5-6,.,TRBJ1-2,CASSHDRGNYGYTF,TGTGCCAGCAGCCATGACAGGGGAAACTATGGCTACACCTTC
.,TRBV7-8,.,TRBJ1-4,CASSLEFRGALNEKLFF,TGTGCCAGCAGCTTAGAATTTCGGGGGGCTCTGAATGAAAAACTGTTTTTT